Listed here are 26 T cell receptor beta chains from one sample, sequenced in a study of CD8 T cells in Susac syndrome. Random-hexamer reverse transcription was applied to roughly 0.5 to 1 ug RNA. One entry per CDR3 protein results from TCRdb running MiXCR on the immunoSEQ multiplex PCR reads. The table includes approximately 230,000 distinct CDR3 sequences, roughly 95% detected once. The sample consisted of CD4+ T cells from PBMCs. The receptor source for this set is a human donor with multiple sclerosis.

This chain links TRBV5-1 with TRBJ2-1, with D possibly TRBD2 on 7 matching bases. Germline V gene data show CDR1 as SGHRS and CDR2 as YFSETQ. Trimming left V 0 bases short and J 5 bases short, with 12 bases between. This CDR3 region has 15 residues. The CDR3 reads CASSLDGRGHNEQFF. CDR3 coding DNA: TGCGCCAGCAGCTTGGATGGGCGGGGGCACAATGAGCAGTTCTTC.

The rearrangement links TRBV5-1 to TRBJ1-5; D unclear. The CDR3 is made up of 17 amino acids. V lost 2 bases, J lost 2 bases, and 17 bases lay in between. Germline assignment: CDR1 SGHRS and CDR2 YFSETQ. CDR3 coding DNA: TGCGCCAGCAGCTTCCTACCCCGCGATATTGGCAATCAGCCCCAGCATTTT. It is translated as CASSFLPRDIGNQPQHF.

V gene TRBV5-1 combines with J gene TRBJ2-7; TRBD1 matches 7 bases. V shed 4 bases and J 5 bases; nucleotides not matched to a gene: 9. CDR3 length: 14 residues. The germline CDR1 and CDR2 sequences are SGHRS and YFSETQ. CDR3 nucleotides: TGCGCCAGCAGCCTTACAGGGGATGTGCACGAGCAGTACTTC. This gives the protein CASSLTGDVHEQYF.

This clonotype was seen only once. The genes are TRBV7-9 and TRBJ2-3, with D possibly being TRBD1 (5 bases). Germline V gives CDR1 SEHNR, CDR2 FQNEAQ (reference sequence). This CDR3 contains 13 residues. V lost 5 bases and J lost 6, with 12 bases in between. DNA of the CDR3: TGTGCCAGCAGCGGGGCGGTTGGGGATACGCAGTATTTT. Amino acids: CASSGAVGDTQYF.

This chain uses TRBV6-1 with TRBJ1-4; 12 nucleotides agree with TRBD1. J lost 8 bases, V lost 6 bases, and 10 bases had no gene match. The CDR3 totals 16 residues. Germline values: CDR1 MNHNS, CDR2 SASEGT. CDR3 protein: CASSAGTGGAGEKLFF. CDR3 nucleotide sequence: TGTGCCAGCAGCGCCGGGACAGGGGGCGCGGGAGAAAAACTGTTTTTT.

CDR3 residues: CASSSQGFTEAFF. CDR3 coding DNA: TGTGCCAGCAGTTCACAGGGCTTCACTGAAGCTTTCTTT. The genes are TRBV6-6 and TRBJ1-1, with D possibly TRBD1 on 6 matching bases. CDR1 and CDR2 from the germline V gene are MNHNY and SVGAGI (reference sequence). The CDR3 is 13 residues long. The V and J ends lost 4 bases and 4 bases respectively, with 10 bases between them.

The CDR3 region is CSAGSGGGVQETQYF. In DNA, the CDR3 is TGCAGTGCTGGGTCCGGGGGCGGGGTCCAAGAGACCCAGTACTTC. The chain has TRBV20-1 and TRBJ2-5; D may match TRBD1 or TRBD2 (6 bases each). The V gene lost 5 bases and the J gene lost 1 base, with 17 bases spanning the gap. CDR1 and CDR2 from the germline V gene are DFQATT and SNEGSKA (reference sequence). The CDR3 length is 15 residues.

V gene TRBV7-6 combines with J gene TRBJ1-1, with D perhaps matching TRBD1 (6 bases). The CDR3 sequence is 18 residues long. Germline CDR1 and CDR2: SGHVS and FNYEAQ. V was shortened by 1 base and J by 5 bases, with 23 bases between the two germline ends. The CDR3 nucleotides read TGTGCCAGCAGCTTAGTGGGGGCCGGGGTAAGTCGTTTGACTGAAGCTTTCTTT. This gives the protein CASSLVGAGVSRLTEAFF.

The CDR3 DNA sequence: TGTGCCAGCAGCTTGATGCGGGACAGGGGGTTCTATGGCTACACCTTC. It encodes CASSLMRDRGFYGYTF. The chain links TRBV5-6 to TRBJ1-2, with 11 bases matching TRBD1. The germline gives CDR1 SGHDT, CDR2 YYEEEE. The CDR3 loop spans 16 amino acids. Trimming at V came to 1 base and at J to 4 bases, leaving 6 bases not matched to a gene.

The chain employs TRBV3-1 and TRBJ2-1; 11 nucleotides match TRBD2. Per the germline V gene, CDR1 is LGHDT and CDR2 is YNNKEL (reference sequence). J lost 3 bases, V lost 4 bases, and 8 bases had no gene match. The CDR3 spans 17 residues. In DNA, the CDR3 is TGTGCCAGCAGCCCTTATAGGGGACTAGCGGTCTACAATGAGCAGTTCTTC. It encodes CASSPYRGLAVYNEQFF.

The chain employs TRBV30 and TRBJ2-1; a possible D gene is TRBD2 (5 bases). CDR1 and CDR2 from the germline V gene are GTSNPN and SVGIG (reference sequence). The CDR3 is made up of 14 amino acids. The ends were cut back, 5 bases at V and 6 bases at J, with 17 bases in the middle. The CDR3 nucleotides are TGTGCCTGGTCCCTCGGGGTAGAGGGCAATGAGCAGTTCTTC. Its protein product is CAWSLGVEGNEQFF.

This chain uses TRBV5-1 with TRBJ2-3; TRBD2 is a possible D gene (5 bases). Per germline, CDR1 SGHRS and CDR2 YFSETQ. There are 15 residues in the CDR3. V lost 7 bases to trimming and J lost 0 bases, with 15 bases between them. CDR3 nucleotide sequence: TGCGCCAGCTCTAGAGGAGGAGATAGCACAGATACGCAGTATTTT. Encoded protein: CASSRGGDSTDTQYF.

The chain links TRBV10-3 to TRBJ2-7; D is undetermined. Germline values: CDR1 ENHRY, CDR2 SYGVKD. Trimming took off 6 bases at V and 0 bases at J, with 12 bases between the two ends. CDR3 length: 14 residues. The CDR3, as DNA: TGTGCCATCAGGCCCGGAGCCAACTCCTACGAGCAGTACTTC. This translates into CAIRPGANSYEQYF.

The rearrangement joins TRBV4-1 to TRBJ2-3, with 12 bases lining up with TRBD2. Germline assignment: CDR1 MGHRA and CDR2 YSYEKL. With V trimmed by 0 bases and J by 4 bases, 8 bases remained unmatched. The CDR3 is 18 amino acids. The CDR3: CASSQDPRLAGEPDTQYF. As DNA, the CDR3 is TGCGCCAGCAGCCAAGATCCCCGACTAGCGGGAGAACCAGATACGCAGTATTTT.

The genes are TRBV3-1 and TRBJ1-1; D gene ambiguous. The CDR3 covers 17 residues. Germline assignment: CDR1 LGHDT and CDR2 YNNKEL (reference sequence). V shed 4 bases and J shed 0 bases, with 18 bases lying between them. The DNA of the CDR3 is TGTGCCAGCAGCCCCAAACAGACTCTATTCATGAACACTGAAGCTTTCTTT. Its protein product is CASSPKQTLFMNTEAFF.

This clonotype has more than one count but fewer than ten. The gene calls are TRBV12-3 or TRBV12-4 and TRBJ2-2; D is unresolved. Trimming removed 5 bases at V and 3 bases at J, with 4 bases between. CDR3 length equals 12 residues. Written as DNA, the CDR3 is TGTGCCAGCAGTCAGGACACCGGGGAGCTGTTTTTT. Its protein is CASSQDTGELFF.

The rearrangement uses TRBV7-9 and TRBJ1-2; perhaps TRBD1 as D (6 bases). This CDR3 region has 19 residues. The germline V and J ends were trimmed by 1 base and 6 bases, with 27 bases remaining between them. Germline CDR1 SEHNR, CDR2 FQNEAQ (reference sequence). CDR3 in amino acids: CASSLGRAGSGRDTHGYTF. The CDR3 DNA follows: TGTGCCAGCAGCTTAGGCCGAGCGGGGTCGGGCAGGGACACCCATGGCTACACCTTC.

The genes are TRBV18 and TRBJ2-7, with 11 bases lining up with TRBD1. CDR1 and CDR2 from the germline V gene are KGHSH and LQKENI. The CDR3 sequence is 14 residues long. Trimming took 5 bases from V and 2 from J; bases not matched to a gene: 2. Here the CDR3 reads CASSGQGAAYEQYF. CDR3 bases: TGTGCCAGCTCAGGACAGGGGGCCGCCTACGAGCAGTACTTC.

The CDR3 region is CASSETGGRETQYF. The DNA of the CDR3 is TGTGCCAGCAGTGAAACAGGGGGTAGAGAGACCCAGTACTTC. The chain links TRBV28 to TRBJ2-5, with 8 bases lining up with TRBD1. This CDR3 is 14 amino acids long. Per the germline V gene, CDR1 is MDHEN and CDR2 is SYDVKM. The ends lost 5 bases at V and 4 bases at J; junction bases unmatched: 6.

The J gene is TRBJ2-5, the V gene TRBV10-2; D is uncertain. Germline V gives CDR1 WSHSY, CDR2 SAAADI. V was cut by 4 bases and J by 6 bases, with 12 bases left in between. The CDR3 is 13 residues long. The CDR3 nucleotides read TGCGCCAGCAGTGCCACGACCGAAAAGACCCAGTACTTC. It translates to CASSATTEKTQYF.

CDR3 sequence reads: CASSRRPGGSYNEQFF. DNA of the CDR3: TGTGCCAGCAGCCGTCGGCCGGGAGGTTCCTACAATGAGCAGTTCTTC. The J gene is TRBJ2-1, the V gene TRBV9; 7 bases agree with TRBD2. The germline CDR1 and CDR2 sequences are SGDLS and YYNGEE. J was trimmed by 1 base and V by 4 bases; bases with no gene match: 8. The CDR3 has 16 residues.

The chain links TRBV5-1 to TRBJ2-3; 11 bases map to TRBD2. With V trimmed by 4 bases and J by 1 base, 8 bases remained unmatched. The CDR3 has 17 amino acids. Per germline, CDR1 SGHRS and CDR2 YFSETQ. CDR3 sequence: CASSTLLAGDGTDTQYF. The CDR3 DNA sequence: TGCGCCAGCAGCACCCTACTAGCGGGAGACGGCACAGATACGCAGTATTTT.

The V and J genes are TRBV12-3 or TRBV12-4 and TRBJ2-7, with TRBD2 matching 10 bases. This CDR3 spans 14 amino acids. The V and J ends lost 4 bases and 2 bases, in that order; junction bases with no gene match: 2. CDR3 nucleotide sequence: TGTGCCAGCAGTTCCCTAGCGGGGGCCTACGAGCAGTACTTC. This sequence encodes CASSSLAGAYEQYF.

The rearrangement uses TRBV20-1 and TRBJ2-2, with a possible D match to TRBD2 (6 bases). The germline V gene has CDR1 DFQATT and CDR2 SNEGSKA (reference sequence). The CDR3 spans 12 residues. Trimming took off 3 bases at V and 15 bases at J, with 17 bases between the two ends. The CDR3 DNA sequence: TGCAGTGCTAGCTGGGACTCCCGAGTAGTGTTTTTT. Amino acid sequence: CSASWDSRVVFF.

Comment on this clonotype: The conserved phenylalanine or tryptophan normally closing the CDR3 is absent here, so this likely arose from a read error. The chain uses TRBV18 and TRBJ1-1, with D perhaps TRBD1 (5 bases). Looked up from germline, CDR1 is KGHSH and CDR2 is LQKENI. The CDR3 sequence is 13 residues long. Trimming shortened V by 0 bases and J by 8 bases, and 10 bases separated the two germline ends. The chain's CDR3 is CASSPPGTEEAFS. The CDR3 DNA follows: TGTGCCAGCTCACCACCTGGGACCGAAGAAGCTTTCTCT.

This chain connects TRBV30 to TRBJ2-1, with 16 bases fitting TRBD2. V lost 0 bases to trimming and J lost 9 bases; unmatched junction nucleotides: 2. The CDR3 has 15 residues. Germline-derived CDR1 and CDR2 are GTSNPN and SVGIG (reference sequence). The DNA of the CDR3 is TGTGCCTGGAGTGTGGGACTAGCGGGAGGGTCTGAGCAGTTCTTC. Translation: CAWSVGLAGGSEQFF.